The 21 T cell receptor beta chains given below trace back to one sample, sequenced in a study of blood T cell repertoires in COVID-19. Clones were read by immunoSEQ multiplex PCR, and TCRdb kept only the in-frame ones, dropping some. The data hold hundreds of thousands of clones, with approximately 86% observed a single time. The sequencing input was PBMCs or T cells enriched from blood (not recorded which). These receptors were collected from a woman between 50 and 59 years old who had recovered from COVID-19.

The J gene is TRBJ2-5, the V gene TRBV7-9, with TRBD2 identical over 7 bases. Trimming removed 1 base from V and 2 bases from J; junction bases left unmatched: 10. This CDR3 spans 17 amino acids. Germline values: CDR1 SEHNR, CDR2 FQNEAQ (reference sequence). The DNA for the CDR3 is TGTGCCAGCAGCTTAGGGATGGCTAGCGGCTTACAAGAGACCCAGTACTTC. Its translation: CASSLGMASGLQETQYF.

The chain combines TRBV18 with TRBJ2-5, with 7 bases lining up with TRBD1. CDR1 is KGHSH, CDR2 LQKENI, per germline. Trimming at V came to 3 bases and at J to 5 bases, leaving 3 bases not matched to a gene. The CDR3 totals 13 residues. The CDR3 region has the DNA TGTGCCAGCTCACCGACAGGGTATGAGACCCAGTACTTC. Residues: CASSPTGYETQYF.

This clone turned up a few times. The CDR3 protein is CASSTAGPNSPLHF. The CDR3 coding sequence is TGTGCCAGCAGTACGGCAGGGCCAAATTCACCCCTCCACTTT. The rearrangement uses TRBV28 and TRBJ1-6; perhaps TRBD1 as D (5 bases). This CDR3 comprises 14 residues. V lost 5 bases and J 7 bases, leaving 12 bases between the germline ends. Looked up from germline, CDR1 is MDHEN and CDR2 is SYDVKM.

The chain is built from TRBV29-1 and TRBJ2-2; 11 positions agree with TRBD1. V trimming: 7 bases; J trimming: 6 bases; junction bases outside the gene matches: 7. The CDR3 covers 14 residues. In germline, CDR1 is SQVTM, CDR2 ANQGSEA. The CDR3 nucleotides read TGCAGCGCTCGGGACAGGGGGGTCCCCGGGGAGCTGTTTTTT. This sequence encodes CSARDRGVPGELFF.

This chain uses TRBV29-1 with TRBJ2-1; 8 bases line up with TRBD2. V lost 4 bases to trimming and J lost 3 bases; unmatched junction nucleotides: 11. The germline CDR1 and CDR2 sequences are SQVTM and ANQGSEA. This CDR3 is 16 amino acids long. CDR3 sequence: CSVGGSSGEYYNEQFF. The CDR3 coding sequence is TGCAGCGTTGGGGGTAGTAGCGGGGAGTACTACAATGAGCAGTTCTTC.

The J gene is TRBJ2-1, the V gene TRBV27, with a weak D call TRBD1 (5 bases). There are 15 residues in the CDR3. V lost 6 bases and J 2 bases, leaving 14 bases between the germline ends. Germline loops: CDR1 MNHEY, CDR2 SMNVEV (reference sequence). The chain's CDR3 is CASRVRVAAYNEQFF. The DNA for the CDR3 is TGTGCCAGCAGGGTCAGGGTGGCGGCCTACAATGAGCAGTTCTTC.

The V gene is TRBV28, the J gene TRBJ2-7; 10 nucleotides line up with TRBD1. Germline trimming cut 6 bases from V and 8 bases from J; bases unmatched to any gene: 10. Germline CDR1 reads MDHEN; CDR2 reads SYDVKM. This CDR3 contains 14 residues. CDR3 loop: CASRPTGTGVQQYF. The CDR3 nucleotides are TGTGCCAGCAGACCAACCGGGACAGGGGTCCAGCAGTACTTC.

V usage is TRBV28 and J usage is TRBJ1-6, with 7 bases that match TRBD1. Germline loops: CDR1 MDHEN, CDR2 SYDVKM. The CDR3 totals 13 residues. V trimming: 5 bases; J trimming: 9 bases; junction bases outside the gene matches: 4. CDR3 in amino acids: CASSGQATSPLHF. The CDR3 region has the DNA TGTGCCAGCAGTGGACAGGCAACTTCACCCCTCCACTTT.

V and J are TRBV12-5 and TRBJ2-3; 12 bases fit TRBD2. Trimming removed 7 bases from V and 3 bases from J; junction bases left unmatched: 5. CDR1 is LGHNT and CDR2 is FRNRAP in the germline V gene. This CDR3 has 15 residues. CDR3 loop: CASAPGLAGTDTQYF. Here the CDR3 DNA reads TGTGCTAGTGCCCCTGGACTAGCGGGAACAGATACGCAGTATTTT.

This clone was seen just once. The J gene is TRBJ2-3, the V gene TRBV21-1; the DNA was not used to check the table's D call, TRBD1. TRBV21-1 is a listed pseudogene. This CDR3 has 17 residues. The CDR3 is CASSQGDRGSCTDTQYF. CDR3 bases: TGTGCCAGCAGCCAAGGGGACAGGGGCTCCTGCACAGATACGCAGTATTTT.

Notes on this clone: This specimen includes other DNA sequences encoding the same CDR3. The rearrangement joins TRBV27 to TRBJ1-2, with 9 bases matching TRBD1. Germline values: CDR1 MNHEY, CDR2 SMNVEV (reference sequence). The CDR3 has 14 amino acids. Trimming cost V 4 bases and J 8 bases; bases outside gene matches: 8. CDR3 protein: CASSSRTGGSGYTF. CDR3 nucleotides: TGTGCCAGCAGTTCCAGAACAGGGGGCAGCGGCTACACCTTC.

V usage is TRBV28 and J usage is TRBJ2-3; D gene ambiguous. Per germline, CDR1 MDHEN and CDR2 SYDVKM. Trimming took 5 bases from V and 1 from J, leaving 19 bases between them. CDR3 length: 17 residues. CDR3 sequence: CASSPLGVGSGTDTQYF. CDR3 in DNA: TGTGCCAGCAGTCCATTAGGAGTCGGCAGCGGCACAGATACGCAGTATTTT.

The chain combines TRBV18 with TRBJ2-1, with D unclear. Trimming removed 4 bases at V and 0 bases at J, with 4 bases between. The CDR3 contains 13 residues. The germline V gene has CDR1 KGHSH and CDR2 LQKENI. CDR3 loop: CASSRSSYNEQFF. For the CDR3, the DNA is TGTGCCAGCTCACGCAGCTCCTACAATGAGCAGTTCTTC.

This chain links TRBV3-1 (or the pseudogene TRBV3-2) with TRBJ2-5, with D possibly TRBD2 on 5 matching bases. V was shortened by 1 base and J by 5 bases, with 17 bases between the two germline ends. There are 16 residues in the CDR3. Germline values: CDR1 LGHDT, CDR2 YNNKEL (reference sequence). CDR3 sequence (DNA): TGTGCCAGCAGCCAAGGGCCGCAGCCGGGGTTGGAGACCCAGTACTTC. Translation: CASSQGPQPGLETQYF.

V is TRBV29-1 and J is TRBJ2-3; TRBD2 matches at 7 bases. The germline CDR1 and CDR2 sequences are SQVTM and ANQGSEA. V lost 6 bases, J lost 2 bases, and 8 bases stayed unmatched. This CDR3 has 14 residues. The CDR3 is CSVGSSGNTDTQYF. The CDR3 coding sequence is TGCAGCGTGGGGTCTAGCGGAAACACAGATACGCAGTATTTT.

The chain is built from TRBV5-1 and TRBJ1-2; 8 bases are shared with TRBD1. CDR1 SGHRS and CDR2 YFSETQ come from the germline V gene. V lost 0 bases and J lost 7; bases outside the gene matches: 2. The CDR3 covers 13 residues. CDR3 amino acids: CASSLGTGFGYTF. CDR3 nucleotides: TGCGCCAGCAGCTTGGGGACAGGGTTTGGCTACACCTTC.

The genes are TRBV20-1 and TRBJ2-7; TRBD1 matches 8 bases. The CDR3 is 14 residues long. Trimming cost V 6 bases and J 7 bases; bases outside gene matches: 14. The germline V gene encodes CDR1 DFQATT and CDR2 SNEGSKA (reference sequence). The CDR3 bases are TGCAGTGCCAGTCTCGGACAGGGTCTCGGAGAGCAGTACTTC. It codes for CSASLGQGLGEQYF.

The rearrangement uses TRBV11-2 and TRBJ2-7; D is unresolved. There are 14 residues in the CDR3. Trimming shortened V by 1 base and J by 0 bases, and 7 bases separated the two germline ends. The germline V gene has CDR1 SGHAT and CDR2 FQNNGV. The CDR3 sequence: CASSLGQISYEQYF. For the CDR3, the DNA is TGTGCCAGCAGCTTAGGGCAGATCTCCTACGAGCAGTACTTC. Full variable domain (outside the CDR3, taken from reference TRBV11-2 and TRBJ2-7): EAGVAQSPRYKIIEKRQSVAFWCNPISGHATLYWYQQILGQGPKLLIQFQNNGVVDDSQLPKDRFSAERLKGVDSTLKIQPAKLEDSAVYLCASSLGQISYEQYFGPGTRLTVT.

The gene calls are TRBV2 and TRBJ2-3, with 13 bases that match TRBD2. Germline trimming cut 6 bases from V and 1 base from J; bases unmatched to any gene: 13. Germline V gene lookup returns CDR1 SNHLY and CDR2 FYNNEI. This CDR3 spans 19 amino acids. The chain's CDR3 is CASSHSGTSGIRGTDTQYF. CDR3 nucleotides: TGTGCCAGCAGCCACTCCGGGACTAGCGGGATTAGGGGCACAGATACGCAGTATTTT.

The rearrangement links TRBV28 to TRBJ2-1, with 11 bases aligning to TRBD1. CDR1 MDHEN and CDR2 SYDVKM come from the germline V gene. The CDR3 is 14 residues long. V dropped 6 bases and J dropped 8; count of bases not matched to a gene: 6. The CDR3 sequence is CASSWGQGVHEQFF. In nucleotides, the CDR3 is TGTGCCAGCAGCTGGGGACAGGGGGTCCATGAGCAGTTCTTC. Full variable domain (outside the CDR3, taken from reference TRBV28 and TRBJ2-1): DVKVTQSSRYLVKRTGEKVFLECVQDMDHENMFWYRQDPGLGLRLIYFSYDVKMKEKGDIPEGYSVSREKKERFSLILESASTNQTSMYLCASSWGQGVHEQFFGPGTRLTVL.

This clone appeared a single time. Other DNA variants within this sample encode the same CDR3. The chain is built from TRBV18 and TRBJ2-3; D is possibly TRBD1 (5 bases). The CDR3 runs 14 residues. The V gene lost 3 bases and the J gene lost 0 bases, with 7 bases spanning the gap. In germline, CDR1 is KGHSH, CDR2 LQKENI. As DNA, the CDR3 is TGTGCCAGCTCACCCCAGGGTAGCACAGATACGCAGTATTTT. Protein sequence: CASSPQGSTDTQYF. The full variable domain, with the rest looked up from reference TRBV18 and TRBJ2-3, is NAGVMQNPRHLVRRRGQEARLRCSPMKGHSHVYWYRQLPEEGLKFMVYLQKENIIDESGMPKERFSAEFPKEGPSILRIQQVVRGDSAAYFCASSPQGSTDTQYFGPGTRLTVL.